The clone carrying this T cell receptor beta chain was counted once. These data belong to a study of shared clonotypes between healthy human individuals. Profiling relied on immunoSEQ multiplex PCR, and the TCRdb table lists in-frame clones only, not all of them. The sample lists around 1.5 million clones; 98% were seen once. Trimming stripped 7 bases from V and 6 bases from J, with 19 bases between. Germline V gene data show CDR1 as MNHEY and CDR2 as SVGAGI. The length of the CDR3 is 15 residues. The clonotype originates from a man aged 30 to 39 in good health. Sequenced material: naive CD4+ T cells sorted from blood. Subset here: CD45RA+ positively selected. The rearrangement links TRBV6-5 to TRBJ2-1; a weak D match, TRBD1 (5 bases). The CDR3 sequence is CASNLRVSGANEQFF. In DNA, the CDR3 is TGTGCCAGCAACCTCAGGGTCTCTGGGGCCAATGAGCAGTTCTTC.